These 5 T cell receptor beta chains were sequenced from one sample in a study of OX40 agonist ivuxolimab in advanced cancers. Clones were read by immunoSEQ multiplex PCR, and TCRdb kept only the in-frame ones, dropping some. The table includes under 20,000 clones, around 90% detected once. The sequencing used CD4+ or CD8+ T cells sorted from blood, collected in a trial of the OX40 agonist ivuxolimab. The receptors were sampled from an adult with an advanced solid tumor such as melanoma, head and neck, liver or kidney cancer.

CDR3 sequence: CASSPWTSGNTDTQYF. For the CDR3, the DNA is TGTGCCAGCAGCCCTTGGACTAGCGGAAACACAGATACGCAGTATTTT. J is TRBJ2-3 and V is TRBV7-9; 10 bases are shared with TRBD2. Germline CDR1 reads SEHNR; CDR2 reads FQNEAQ (reference sequence). V shed 5 bases, J shed 2 bases, and the junction held 7 bases outside the gene matches. The CDR3 is made up of 16 amino acids.

The chain employs TRBV11-2 and TRBJ1-1; 8 nucleotides match TRBD1. The CDR3 runs to 15 residues. Germline V gives CDR1 SGHAT, CDR2 FQNNGV. The J segment lost 1 base and the V segment lost 3 bases, leaving 4 bases of the junction unmatched. The CDR3 spells CASSLHRGENTEAFF. CDR3 coding DNA: TGTGCCAGCAGCTTGCACAGGGGGGAGAACACTGAAGCTTTCTTT.

This chain joins TRBV21-1 and TRBJ1-5; the D call TRBD1 from the table was never checked on the DNA. TRBV21-1 is shown as a pseudogene. The CDR3 is 19 residues long. CDR3: CASSKEDRAGLSRNQPQHF. The CDR3, as DNA: TGTGCCAGCAGCAAAGAGGACAGGGCGGGCCTGAGTCGCAATCAGCCCCAGCATTTT.

The chain uses TRBV14 and TRBJ2-3; D is uncertain. CDR3 size: 15 residues. V dropped 1 base and J dropped 2 bases, with 10 bases sitting between them. Germline loops: CDR1 SGHDN, CDR2 FVKESK. The CDR3 loop is CASSQVNTDTDTQYF. The CDR3 DNA is TGTGCCAGCAGCCAAGTAAATACAGACACAGATACGCAGTATTTT.

The chain combines TRBV19 with TRBJ2-7, with TRBD2 matching 7 bases. The CDR3 extends over 15 amino acids. J lost 5 bases, V lost 5 bases, and 12 bases had no gene match. Germline values: CDR1 LNHDA, CDR2 SQIVND (reference sequence). CDR3 residues: CASSHGGGGSNEQYF. The CDR3 DNA follows: TGTGCCAGTAGTCATGGGGGAGGCGGGAGCAACGAGCAGTACTTC.